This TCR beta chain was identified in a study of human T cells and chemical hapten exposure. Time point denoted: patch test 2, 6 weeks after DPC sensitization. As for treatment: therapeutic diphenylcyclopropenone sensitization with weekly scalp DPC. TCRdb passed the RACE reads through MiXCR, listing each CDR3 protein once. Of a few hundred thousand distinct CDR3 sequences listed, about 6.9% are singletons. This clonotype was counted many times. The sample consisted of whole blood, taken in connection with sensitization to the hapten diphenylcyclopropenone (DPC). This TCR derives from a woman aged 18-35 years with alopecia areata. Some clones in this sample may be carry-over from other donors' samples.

DNA of the CDR3: TGCAGTGCTAGATGGGACAGAACCAACACTGAAGCTTTCTTT. Its translation: CSARWDRTNTEAFF. The genes are TRBV20-1 and TRBJ1-1; 7 bases match TRBD1. The CDR3 sequence is 14 residues long. Germline-derived CDR1 and CDR2 are DFQATT and SNEGSKA (reference sequence). Germline trimming cut 2 bases from V and 2 bases from J; bases unmatched to any gene: 5.